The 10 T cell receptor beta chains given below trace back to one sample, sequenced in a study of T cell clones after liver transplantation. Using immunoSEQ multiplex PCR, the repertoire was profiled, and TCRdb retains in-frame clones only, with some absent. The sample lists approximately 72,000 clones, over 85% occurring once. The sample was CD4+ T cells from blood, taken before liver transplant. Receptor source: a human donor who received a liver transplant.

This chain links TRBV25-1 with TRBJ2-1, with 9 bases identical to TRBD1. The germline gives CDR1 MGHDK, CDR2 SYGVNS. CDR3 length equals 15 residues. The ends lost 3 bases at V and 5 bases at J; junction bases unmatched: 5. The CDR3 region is CASSDPGQGDNEQFF. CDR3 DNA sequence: TGTGCCAGCAGTGATCCGGGACAGGGAGACAATGAGCAGTTCTTC.

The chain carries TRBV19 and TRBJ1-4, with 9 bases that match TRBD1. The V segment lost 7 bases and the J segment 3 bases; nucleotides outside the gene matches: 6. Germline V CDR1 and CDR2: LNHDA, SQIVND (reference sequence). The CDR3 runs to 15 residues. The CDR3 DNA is TGTGCCAGTATTGACAGGGGGTTAGCTAATGAAAAACTGTTTTTT. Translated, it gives CASIDRGLANEKLFF.

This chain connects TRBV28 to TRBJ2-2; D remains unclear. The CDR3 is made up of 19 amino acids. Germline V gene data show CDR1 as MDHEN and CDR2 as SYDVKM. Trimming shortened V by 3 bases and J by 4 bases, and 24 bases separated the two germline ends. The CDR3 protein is CASSLAVGRSLRFTGELFF. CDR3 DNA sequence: TGTGCCAGCAGTTTGGCCGTCGGGCGGAGCCTGAGATTCACCGGGGAGCTGTTTTTT. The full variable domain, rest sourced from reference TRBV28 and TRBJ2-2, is DVKVTQSSRYLVKRTGEKVFLECVQDMDHENMFWYRQDPGLGLRLIYFSYDVKMKEKGDIPEGYSVSREKKERFSLILESASTNQTSMYLCASSLAVGRSLRFTGELFFGEGSRLTVL.

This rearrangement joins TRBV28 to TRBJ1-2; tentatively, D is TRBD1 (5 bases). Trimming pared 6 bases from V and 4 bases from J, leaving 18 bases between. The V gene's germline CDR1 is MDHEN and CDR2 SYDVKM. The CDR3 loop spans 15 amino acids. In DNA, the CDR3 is TGTGCCAGCAGCGAGTTGACTGGGGCAATCTATGGCTACACCTTC. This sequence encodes CASSELTGAIYGYTF.

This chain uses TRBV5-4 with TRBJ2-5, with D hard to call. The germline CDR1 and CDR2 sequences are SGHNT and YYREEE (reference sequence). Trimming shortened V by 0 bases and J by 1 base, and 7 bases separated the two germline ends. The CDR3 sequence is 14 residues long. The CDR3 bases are TGTGCCAGCAGCTTGGACAGATTCCAAGAGACCCAGTACTTC. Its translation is CASSLDRFQETQYF.

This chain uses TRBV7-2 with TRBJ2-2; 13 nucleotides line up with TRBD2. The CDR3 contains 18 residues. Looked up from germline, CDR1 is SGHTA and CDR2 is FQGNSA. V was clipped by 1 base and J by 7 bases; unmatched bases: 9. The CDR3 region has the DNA TGTGCCAGCAGCTTAGTAGCCGGACTAGCGGGAGTCGGCGGGGAGCTGTTTTTT. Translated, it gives CASSLVAGLAGVGGELFF.

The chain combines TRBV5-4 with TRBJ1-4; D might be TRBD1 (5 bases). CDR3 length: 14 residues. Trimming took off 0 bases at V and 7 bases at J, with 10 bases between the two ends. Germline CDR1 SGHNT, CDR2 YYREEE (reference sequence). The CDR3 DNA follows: TGTGCCAGCAGCTTGGGACAGAGGGGTGAAAAACTGTTTTTT. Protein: CASSLGQRGEKLFF. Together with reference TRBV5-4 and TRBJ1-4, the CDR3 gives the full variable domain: ETGVTQSPTHLIKTRGQQVTLRCSSQSGHNTVSWYQQALGQGPQFIFQYYREEENGRGNFPPRFSGLQFPNYSSELNVNALELDDSALYLCASSLGQRGEKLFFGSGTQLSVL.

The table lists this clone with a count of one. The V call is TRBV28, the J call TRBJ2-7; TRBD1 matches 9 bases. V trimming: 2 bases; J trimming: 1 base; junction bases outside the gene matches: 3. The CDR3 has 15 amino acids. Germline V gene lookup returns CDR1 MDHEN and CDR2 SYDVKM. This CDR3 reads CASSLIGQGSYEQYF. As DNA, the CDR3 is TGTGCCAGCAGTTTAATCGGACAGGGGTCCTACGAGCAGTACTTC.

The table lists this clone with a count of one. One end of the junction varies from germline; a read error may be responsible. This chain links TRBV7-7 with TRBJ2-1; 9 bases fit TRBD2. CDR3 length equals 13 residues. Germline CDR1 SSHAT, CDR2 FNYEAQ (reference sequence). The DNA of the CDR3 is TGTGCTAGCAGCCGGACTAGCGAGAATGAGCAGTTCTTC. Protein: CASSRTSENEQFF. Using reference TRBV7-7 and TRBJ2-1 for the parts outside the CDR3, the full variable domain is GAGVSQSPRYKVTKRGQDVTLRCDPISSHATLYWYQQALGQGPEFLTYFNYEAQPDKSGLPSDRFSAERPEGSISTLTIQRTEQRDSAMYRCASSRTSENEQFFGPGTRLTVL.

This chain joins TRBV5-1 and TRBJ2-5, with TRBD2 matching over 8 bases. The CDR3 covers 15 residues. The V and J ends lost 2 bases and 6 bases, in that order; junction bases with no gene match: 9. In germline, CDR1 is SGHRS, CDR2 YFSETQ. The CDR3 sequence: CASSFLAGGGKTQYF. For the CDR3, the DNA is TGCGCCAGCAGCTTCCTAGCGGGTGGGGGAAAGACCCAGTACTTC.